The TCR beta chain described here comes from a study of molecular identifiers for immune sequencing clone quantification. Study-level information: Naive CD8 RNA (about 19,000 or 110,000 cells) was divided into five aliquots, with four sequenced.

Based on a CD8+CD4-CCR7+CD45RA+ profile, naive CD8 T cells were sorted. TCRdb fed the PCR reads into MiXCR, producing one record per CDR3 protein. This table has about 640,000 distinct CDR3 sequences, about 20% appearing once. Overall study findings and caveats: Because of identical TCR molecules sharing a barcode, sizes of highly expanded clones could be underestimated. It was shown that clones above 20 RNA copies held over 97% of effector molecules, but under 1% in naive cells.

In this sample, this clonotype turned up many times. As yet, its antigen is unknown. Sequencing was done on a sample of naive CD8+ T cells from blood, with Jurkat cell RNA spiked in. Subset denoted: FACS-sorted CD8+CD4-CCR7+CD45RA+ naive T cells. This receptor was taken from a human donor in good health. Some libraries in this study had Jurkat cell RNA spiked in.

The CDR3, as DNA: TGTGCCAGCAGCTCCGGGGGCGGCGCCTACGAGCAGTACTTC. Its protein product is CASSSGGGAYEQYF. The J gene is TRBJ2-7, the V gene TRBV7-9; either TRBD1 or TRBD2 may fit D (6 bases each). With 4 bases removed from V and 2 bases from J, the gap between germline ends came to 12 bases. CDR3 length: 14 amino acids. CDR1 SEHNR and CDR2 FQNEAQ come from the germline V gene (reference sequence).